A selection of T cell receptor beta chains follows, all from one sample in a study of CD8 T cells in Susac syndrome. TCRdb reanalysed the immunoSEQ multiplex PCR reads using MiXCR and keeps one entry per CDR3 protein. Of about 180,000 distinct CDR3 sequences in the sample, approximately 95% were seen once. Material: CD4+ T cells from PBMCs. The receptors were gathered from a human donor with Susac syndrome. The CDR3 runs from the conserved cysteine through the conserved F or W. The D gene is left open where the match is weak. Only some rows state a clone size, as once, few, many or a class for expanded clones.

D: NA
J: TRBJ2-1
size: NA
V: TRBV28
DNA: TGTGCCAGCAGTGAAATGGGGGATGAGCAGTTCTTC
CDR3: CASSEMGDEQFF

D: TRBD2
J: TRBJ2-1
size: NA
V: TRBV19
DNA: TGTGCCACCGCCCCTTGGGCGGGAGGTGGCAATGAGCAGTTCTTC
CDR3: CATAPWAGGGNEQFF

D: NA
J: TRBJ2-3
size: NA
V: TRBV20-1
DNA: TGCAGTGCTAGGATAGGTACCACTGCAGATACGCAGTATTTT
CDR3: CSARIGTTADTQYF

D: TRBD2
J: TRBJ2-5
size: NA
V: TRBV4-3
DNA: TGCGCCAGCAGCCAAGGACTAGCTGAGGAGACCCAGTACTTC
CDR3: CASSQGLAEETQYF

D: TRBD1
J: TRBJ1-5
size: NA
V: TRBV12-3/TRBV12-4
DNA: TGTGCCAGCAGTCTTCAGGGGGCGCCTCAGCCCCAGCATTTT
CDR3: CASSLQGAPQPQHF

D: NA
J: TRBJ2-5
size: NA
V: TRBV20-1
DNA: TGCAGTGCTCTTACCGAAGAGACCCAGTACTTC
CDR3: CSALTEETQYF

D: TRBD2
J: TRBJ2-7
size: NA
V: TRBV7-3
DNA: TGTGCCAGCAGCTTAACGGGGCTAGCGGGACCGCAGTACTTC
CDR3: CASSLTGLAGPQYF

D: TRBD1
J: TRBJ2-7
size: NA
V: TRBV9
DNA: TGTGCCAGCAGCGGTGAACCGGGACAGTCCTACGAGCAGTACTTC
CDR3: CASSGEPGQSYEQYF

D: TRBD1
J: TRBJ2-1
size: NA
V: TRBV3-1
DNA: TGTGCCAGCAGCCAACAAACAGGGGGTAATGAGCAGTTCTTC
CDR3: CASSQQTGGNEQFF

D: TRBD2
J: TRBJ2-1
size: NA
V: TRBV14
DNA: TGTGCCAGCAGTCCAAGCGGGAGGAGTGAGCAGTTCTTC
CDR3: CASSPSGRSEQFF

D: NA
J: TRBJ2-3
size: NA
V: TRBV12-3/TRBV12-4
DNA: TGTGCCAGCAGCGGGGACAGAACGGGAGGGGATACGCAGTATTTT
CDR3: CASSGDRTGGDTQYF

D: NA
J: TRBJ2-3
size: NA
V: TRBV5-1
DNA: TGCGCCAGCAGCTTGCGAGCTAGCGGCACAGATACGCAGTATTTT
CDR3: CASSLRASGTDTQYF

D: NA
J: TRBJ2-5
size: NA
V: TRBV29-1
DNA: TGCAGCGTTGGACATGGGAGGGAGACCCAGTACTTC
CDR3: CSVGHGRETQYF

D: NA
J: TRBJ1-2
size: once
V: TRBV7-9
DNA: TGTGCCAGCAGCATCGACAGCTATGGCTACACCTTC
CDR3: CASSIDSYGYTF

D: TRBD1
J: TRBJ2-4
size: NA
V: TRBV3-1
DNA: TGTGCCAGCAGCGGAGGGGACAGGGAAAACATTCAGTACTTC
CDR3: CASSGGDRENIQYF

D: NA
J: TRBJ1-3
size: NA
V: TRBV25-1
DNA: TGTGCCAGCAGTGAAATCGGGGCAGCGCTCGTAAACACCATATATTTT
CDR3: CASSEIGAALVNTIYF

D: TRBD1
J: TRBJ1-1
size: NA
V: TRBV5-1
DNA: TGCGCCAGCAGCTCGTGGGACAGGGCGAACACTGAAGCTTTCTTT
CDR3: CASSSWDRANTEAFF

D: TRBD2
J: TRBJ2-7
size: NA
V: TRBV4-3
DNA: TGCGCCAGCGCTGCGGGACTAGCGGGTTACGAGCAGTACTTC
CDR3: CASAAGLAGYEQYF

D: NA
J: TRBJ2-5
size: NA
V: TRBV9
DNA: TGTGCCAGCAGCGTAGCGGAGGGGCTCCTTCAGGGGACCCAGTACTTC
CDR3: CASSVAEGLLQGTQYF

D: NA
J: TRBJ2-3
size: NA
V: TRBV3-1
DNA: TGTGCCAGCAGCCAAGACATAGCCACAGATACGCAGTATTTT
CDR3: CASSQDIATDTQYF

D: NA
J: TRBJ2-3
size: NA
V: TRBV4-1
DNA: TGCGCCAGCAGCCAAGATCCGTATGTGAGGCCCGATACGCAGTATTTT
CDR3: CASSQDPYVRPDTQYF

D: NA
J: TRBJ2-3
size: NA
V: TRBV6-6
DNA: TGTGCCAGTCGGGCCGAAGTCCGAAGCACAGATACGCAGTATTTT
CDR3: CASRAEVRSTDTQYF

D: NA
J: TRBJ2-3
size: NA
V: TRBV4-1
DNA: TGCGCCAGCAGCCAACCTACCGATCGTTTAGATACGCAGTATTTT
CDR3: CASSQPTDRLDTQYF

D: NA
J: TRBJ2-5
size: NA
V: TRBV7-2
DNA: TGTGCCAGCAGCTTAGGGGTAGTCCCCCGCGAGACCCAGTACTTC
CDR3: CASSLGVVPRETQYF

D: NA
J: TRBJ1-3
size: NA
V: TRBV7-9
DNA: TGTGCCAGCAGCTCGCAGGGCGGCAACTCTGAAAACACCATATATTTT
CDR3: CASSSQGGNSENTIYF

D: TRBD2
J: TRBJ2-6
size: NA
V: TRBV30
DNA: TGTGCCTGCCGACCCGGGGGGGGTTCTGGGGCCAACGTCCTGACTTTC
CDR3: CACRPGGGSGANVLTF

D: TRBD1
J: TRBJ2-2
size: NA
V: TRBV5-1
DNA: TGCGCCAGCAGCCGACTCCTAAATACAGGGGTCGAGAACACCGGGGAGCTGTTTTTT
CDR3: CASSRLLNTGVENTGELFF

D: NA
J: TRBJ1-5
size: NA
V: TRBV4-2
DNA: TGTGCCAGCAGCCAAGATCAGGGAGGGACCCAGCATTTT
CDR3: CASSQDQGGTQHF

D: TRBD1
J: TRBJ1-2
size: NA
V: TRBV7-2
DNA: TGTGCCAGCAGCGTCGGGACAGGGTACTATGGCTACACCTTC
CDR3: CASSVGTGYYGYTF

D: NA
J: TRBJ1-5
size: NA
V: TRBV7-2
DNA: TGTGCCAGCAGTCTCCGACAAGCGGGTTCGCCCCAGCATTTT
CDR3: CASSLRQAGSPQHF

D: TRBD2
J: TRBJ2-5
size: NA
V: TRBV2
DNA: TGTGCCAGCAGGGCCGGGACTAGCGGGGAAGAGACCCAGTACTTC
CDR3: CASRAGTSGEETQYF

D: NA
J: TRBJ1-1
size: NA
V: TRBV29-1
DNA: TGCAGCGTTCCGGGGCTGCACACTGAAGCTTTCTTT
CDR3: CSVPGLHTEAFF

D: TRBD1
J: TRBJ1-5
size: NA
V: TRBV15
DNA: TGTGCCACCAGCAGAGACGGACAGGTTTTAAATCAGCCCCAGCATTTT
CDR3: CATSRDGQVLNQPQHF

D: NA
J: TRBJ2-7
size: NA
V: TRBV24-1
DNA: TGTGCCACCAGTGAGGGGGCCAGCGTGGGCCTCGAGCAGTACTTC
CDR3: CATSEGASVGLEQYF

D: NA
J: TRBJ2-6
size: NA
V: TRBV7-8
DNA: TGTGCCAGCAGCTTATCGGGGGACTCTGGGGCCAACGTCCTGACTTTC
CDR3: CASSLSGDSGANVLTF

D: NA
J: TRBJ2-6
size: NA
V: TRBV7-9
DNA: TGTGCCAGCAGCCCCCAGGGTTCTGGGGCCAACGTCCTGACTTTC
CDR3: CASSPQGSGANVLTF

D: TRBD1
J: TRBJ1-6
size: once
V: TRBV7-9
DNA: TGTGCCAGCAGCCCGTGGACAGGAGAAAATTCACCCCTCCACTTT
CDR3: CASSPWTGENSPLHF

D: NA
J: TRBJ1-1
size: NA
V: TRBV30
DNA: TGTGCCTGGAGTCGGGTAAACACTGAAGCTTTCTTT
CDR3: CAWSRVNTEAFF

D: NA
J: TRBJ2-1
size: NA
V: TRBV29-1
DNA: TGCAGCGTTGTTGAGGGAGCAAGCAATGAGCAGTTCTTC
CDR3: CSVVEGASNEQFF

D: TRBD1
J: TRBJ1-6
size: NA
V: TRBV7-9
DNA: TGTGCCAGCAGCCCGGGACAGTATAATTCACCCCTCCACTTT
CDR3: CASSPGQYNSPLHF

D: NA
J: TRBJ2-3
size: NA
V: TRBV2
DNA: TGTGCCAGCAGTGAACAGTCGAGGCATTTTAATTTT
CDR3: CASSEQSRHFNF

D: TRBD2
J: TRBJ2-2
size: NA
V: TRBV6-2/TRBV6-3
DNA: TGTGCCAGCAGCCAGGTTATGGCTAGCGGGACGAACACCGGGGAGCTGTTTTTT
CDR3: CASSQVMASGTNTGELFF

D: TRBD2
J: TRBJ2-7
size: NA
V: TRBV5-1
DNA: TGCGCCAGCAGCTTGGTGTCTAGCGGGGCCGCCTCCTACGAGCAGTACTTC
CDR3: CASSLVSSGAASYEQYF